This T cell receptor (beta chain) was sequenced in a study of identical twins. Study results and caveats: While abundant cord blood beta clonotypes carried fewer insertions, memory repertoires showed no such pattern.

A note on this clonotype: The antigen is not known.

CDR1 is WSHSY, CDR2 SAAADI, per germline. V lost 6 bases and J lost 6, with 17 bases in between. The CDR3 contains 14 residues. Template switching created a universal primer site, and the cDNA included unique molecular identifiers. TCRdb independently ran MiXCR on the 5' RACE reads; one entry per CDR3 protein. The sample yields 250,000 or so distinct CDR3 sequences, about 7.3% seen once. In addition, the sample was reused for a study of yellow fever vaccine responses in identical twins.

Material for sequencing was memory (CD45RO+) T cells sorted from blood. The clonotype comes from a woman younger than 30 in good health. The V call is TRBV10-2, the J call TRBJ1-2; D unresolved. In DNA form, the CDR3 reads TGCGCCAGCAGCCGGGGTCTCACCTCGGATGGCTACACCTTC. Translated, it gives CASSRGLTSDGYTF.